This T cell receptor (beta chain) was identified during a study of T-cell reconstitution after alpha-beta-depleted transplantation in children (dated by TCRdb to the mid-2010s). Broadly, across the study: Using TCR repertoire profiling, the study quantitatively followed how T-cell immune reconstitution unfolded in children after TCRalphabeta/CD19-depleted allogeneic hematopoietic cell transplantation.

This clonotype was seen more than once but under ten times. Its antigen target is currently unknown. The record has no base qualities; no much larger clone is one base away. The library was produced with PCR. Sequencing relied on an Illumina HiSeq 2500. Molecular barcoding was employed in the preparation of TCR libraries, with unique molecular identifiers being used to normalize TCRbeta repertoire quantification. TCRdb reprocessed the public reads (quality trimming at Q25 with fastp, clone calling with MiXCR) and kept in-frame beta chains. Every entry covers one CDR3 protein and lists the most common genes and DNA from its rows. The sample includes over 550,000 distinct CDR3 sequences, with roughly a tenth observed a single time. The top ten hold roughly 4% of the sample. Specimen: PBMCs from the stem cell graft donor, collected from the stem cell graft. The TCR sequence derives from a human donor who donated a stem cell graft to a child with acute myeloid leukemia.

The DNA sequence is TGTGCCATCAGTGAGTCGGTGACAGGGGGTGATGGCTACACCTTC. Its coded protein is CAISESVTGGDGYTF. The chain is encoded by TRBV10-3 joined to TRBJ1-2, with 9 junctional bases fitting TRBD1. Measured from the cysteine to the phenylalanine, the CDR3 is 15 residues long. Of the read, only the CDR3 DNA is kept; its 45 bases are in frame from base 1. The CDR1 and CDR2 encoded by the germline V gene are ENHRY and SYGVKD. Compared with germline, V lacks 0 bases and J lacks 6 bases; bases without a gene match: 5.